These 19 T cell receptor beta chains were sequenced from one sample in a study of cytomegalovirus exposure and HLA in healthy donors. Using immunoSEQ multiplex PCR, the repertoire was profiled, and TCRdb retains in-frame clones only, with some absent. This table has 75,000 to 90,000 clones, around 96% appearing once. Sequenced material: PBMCs. Every receptor here comes from a man aged 18 to 30 in good health and CMV-seropositive.

The chain carries TRBV5-1 and TRBJ1-1; 8 bases line up with TRBD1. CDR3 size: 16 residues. The V and J ends lost 4 bases and 1 base, in that order; junction bases with no gene match: 9. Germline V gene sequence: CDR1 SGHRS, CDR2 YFSETQ. CDR3 loop: CASSPGAGGSNTEAFF. CDR3 nucleotides: TGCGCCAGCAGCCCCGGGGCAGGGGGCTCGAACACTGAAGCTTTCTTT.

The genes are TRBV19 and TRBJ2-3; 10 nucleotides agree with TRBD2. V shed 10 bases and J 2 bases; nucleotides not matched to a gene: 6. The CDR3 is made up of 14 amino acids. Looked up from germline, CDR1 is LNHDA and CDR2 is SQIVND (reference sequence). DNA for the CDR3: TGTGCCATAAGTAGCGGGAGGCCCACAGATACGCAGTATTTT. Amino acids: CAISSGRPTDTQYF.

The gene calls are TRBV18 and TRBJ2-7; possibly TRBD2 for D (6 bases). Germline V gene lookup returns CDR1 KGHSH and CDR2 LQKENI. V shed 3 bases and J shed 3 bases, with 15 bases lying between them. The CDR3 consists of 15 residues. The CDR3 loop reads CASSPTGTPDYEQYF. As DNA, the CDR3 is TGTGCCAGCTCACCTACCGGGACTCCAGACTACGAGCAGTACTTC.

The rearrangement joins TRBV14 to TRBJ1-1, with 10 bases that match TRBD1. Germline trimming cut 2 bases from V and 2 bases from J; bases unmatched to any gene: 14. Germline V gives CDR1 SGHDN, CDR2 FVKESK. CDR3 size: 19 residues. CDR3: CASSQLGMRGDRGNTEAFF. CDR3 sequence (DNA): TGTGCCAGCAGCCAATTGGGAATGAGAGGGGACAGGGGTAACACTGAAGCTTTCTTT. Filled out from reference TRBV14 and TRBJ1-1, the complete variable domain reads EAGVTQFPSHSVIEKGQTVTLRCDPISGHDNLYWYRRVMGKEIKFLLHFVKESKQDESGMPNNRFLAERTGGTYSTLKVQPAELEDSGVYFCASSQLGMRGDRGNTEAFFGQGTRLTVV.

This chain uses TRBV9 with TRBJ2-7; 7 bases are shared with TRBD2. V was pared by 3 bases and J by 5 bases, with 11 bases of the junction left unmatched. CDR1 is SGDLS, CDR2 YYNGEE, per germline. The CDR3 contains 15 residues. The CDR3 is CASSGGSSGVHEQYF. The CDR3 coding sequence is TGTGCCAGCAGCGGTGGTTCTAGCGGCGTCCACGAGCAGTACTTC. The complete variable domain, with remaining parts taken from reference TRBV9 and TRBJ2-7, reads DSGVTQTPKHLITATGQRVTLRCSPRSGDLSVYWYQQSLDQGLQFLIQYYNGEERAKGNILERFSAQQFPDLHSELNLSSLELGDSALYFCASSGGSSGVHEQYFGPGTRLTVT.

The V gene is TRBV5-4, the J gene TRBJ2-7, with TRBD1 identical over 8 bases. CDR1 SGHNT and CDR2 YYREEE come from the germline V gene (reference sequence). The CDR3 is 15 residues long. Unmatched junction bases numbered 8, after V lost 4 bases and J lost 2 bases. The CDR3 spells CASSRAGTGPYEQYF. The CDR3 DNA is TGTGCCAGCAGCCGGGCCGGGACAGGCCCCTACGAGCAGTACTTC.

A single count supports this clone. The gene calls are TRBV6-6 and TRBJ1-1; D perhaps matches TRBD1 (5 bases). Germline V gives CDR1 MNHNY, CDR2 SVGAGI (reference sequence). V was pared by 7 bases and J by 3 bases, with 9 bases between. There are 12 residues in the CDR3. The CDR3 DNA reads TGTGCCAGCAATACAGGTGACACTGAAGCTTTCTTT. Protein product: CASNTGDTEAFF.

The chain combines TRBV11-2 with TRBJ2-6, with a possible D match to TRBD1 (6 bases). Per germline, CDR1 SGHAT and CDR2 FQNNGV. The V end lost 3 bases, the J end lost 4 bases, and 10 bases lay between the germline ends. The CDR3 is 15 amino acids. The DNA for the CDR3 is TGTGCCAGCAGCTTTGCAGGGGTCGGGGCCAACGTCCTGACTTTC. As protein: CASSFAGVGANVLTF. Full variable domain (remainder filled in from reference TRBV11-2 and TRBJ2-6): EAGVAQSPRYKIIEKRQSVAFWCNPISGHATLYWYQQILGQGPKLLIQFQNNGVVDDSQLPKDRFSAERLKGVDSTLKIQPAKLEDSAVYLCASSFAGVGANVLTFGAGSRLTVL.

The genes are TRBV28 and TRBJ2-7; 7 bases are a match to TRBD1. The CDR3 is 13 amino acids. Germline CDR1 is MDHEN and CDR2 is SYDVKM. V shed 1 base, J shed 7 bases, and the junction held 4 bases outside the gene matches. The chain's CDR3 is CASSLSRGNEQYF. Here the CDR3 DNA reads TGTGCCAGCAGTTTATCCAGGGGGAATGAGCAGTACTTC.

The V and J genes are TRBV4-1 and TRBJ1-5; D gene unclear. Trimming removed 4 bases from V and 2 bases from J, with 12 bases in between. The CDR3 runs to 15 residues. Germline CDR1 reads MGHRA; CDR2 reads YSYEKL. CDR3 sequence: CASSPARTGNQPQHF. The CDR3 nucleotides are TGCGCCAGCAGCCCCGCTCGGACTGGCAATCAGCCCCAGCATTTT.

The CDR3 loop is CASRPSGFEYEQYF. The CDR3 coding sequence is TGTGCCAGCCGTCCTAGCGGGTTTGAGTACGAGCAGTACTTC. V usage is TRBV11-2 and J usage is TRBJ2-7, with TRBD2 matching over 8 bases. The J segment lost 4 bases and the V segment lost 8 bases, leaving 10 bases of the junction unmatched. The CDR3 is made up of 14 amino acids. Germline values: CDR1 SGHAT, CDR2 FQNNGV.

The gene calls are TRBV14 and TRBJ2-1; weak D call: TRBD1 (7 bases). The CDR3 loop spans 16 amino acids. Germline-derived CDR1 and CDR2 are SGHDN and FVKESK. Trimming stripped 0 bases from V and 6 bases from J, with 15 bases between. CDR3 nucleotide sequence: TGTGCCAGCAGCCAAGAAAGCGGCAGGGGGGCCAATGAGCAGTTCTTC. Amino acids: CASSQESGRGANEQFF. Full variable domain (rest looked up from reference TRBV14 and TRBJ2-1): EAGVTQFPSHSVIEKGQTVTLRCDPISGHDNLYWYRRVMGKEIKFLLHFVKESKQDESGMPNNRFLAERTGGTYSTLKVQPAELEDSGVYFCASSQESGRGANEQFFGPGTRLTVL.

The chain combines TRBV11-2 with TRBJ2-3; possible D gene TRBD2, 7 bases. Germline CDR1 is SGHAT and CDR2 is FQNNGV. This CDR3 region has 13 residues. V lost 5 bases and J 2 bases, leaving 8 bases between the germline ends. The CDR3 DNA sequence: TGTGCCAGCAGCCGGGGGGCCACAGATACGCAGTATTTT. Translating it yields CASSRGATDTQYF.

The J gene is TRBJ2-7, the V gene TRBV10-2; the D gene is possibly TRBD1 (5 bases). The germline V and J ends were trimmed by 2 bases and 7 bases, with 12 bases remaining between them. This CDR3 spans 13 amino acids. Germline CDR1 and CDR2: WSHSY and SAAADI. The CDR3 region has the DNA TGCGCCAGCAGTGAGGGCAGGGTGGGGGAGCAGTACTTC. It is translated as CASSEGRVGEQYF.

The CDR3 bases are TGTGCCAGCAGTTACAAGGGACTCCTTCTCAATGAGCAGTTCTTC. It yields the protein CASSYKGLLLNEQFF. The gene calls are TRBV6-5 and TRBJ2-1; tentatively, D is TRBD2 (6 bases). The CDR3 consists of 15 residues. V was cut by 2 bases and J by 6 bases, with 14 bases left in between. Looked up from germline, CDR1 is MNHEY and CDR2 is SVGAGI.

This clone occurred once. The chain is built from TRBV2 and TRBJ2-2; no clear D gene. CDR3 length equals 14 residues. Trimming removed 5 bases at V and 4 bases at J, with 11 bases between. CDR1 SNHLY and CDR2 FYNNEI come from the germline V gene. The CDR3, as DNA: TGTGCCAGCAGTTGGCTAGTCGTCACCGGGGAGCTGTTTTTT. Translating it yields CASSWLVVTGELFF.

This clone was recorded once. The chain is built from TRBV5-1 and TRBJ2-7; the D is unclear. There are 14 residues in the CDR3. Deletions cut 2 bases from V and 1 base from J, with 10 bases between. The germline V gene encodes CDR1 SGHRS and CDR2 YFSETQ. The CDR3 DNA reads TGCGCCAGCAGCTTTCGTGAGGCTTCCTACGAGCAGTACTTC. This gives the protein CASSFREASYEQYF.

J is TRBJ2-4 and V is TRBV5-1, with 7 bases identical to TRBD1. Per the germline V gene, CDR1 is SGHRS and CDR2 is YFSETQ. There are 14 residues in the CDR3. The J segment lost 2 bases and the V segment lost 3 bases, leaving 2 bases of the junction unmatched. The CDR3 DNA follows: TGCGCCAGCAGCTCACAGGGGTCCAAAAACATTCAGTACTTC. It is translated as CASSSQGSKNIQYF.

The chain has TRBV7-2 and TRBJ1-1; 10 bases map to TRBD1. Unmatched junction bases numbered 3, after V lost 5 bases and J lost 0 bases. This CDR3 is 15 amino acids long. The germline V gene has CDR1 SGHTA and CDR2 FQGNSA. The CDR3 region has the DNA TGTGCCAGCAGCCGGGACAGGGGAATGAACACTGAAGCTTTCTTT. This codes for CASSRDRGMNTEAFF.